This TCR beta chain was retrieved from a study of shared clonotypes between healthy human individuals. Assay used: immunoSEQ multiplex PCR; TCRdb lists only in-frame clones, some missing. The table shows about 1.4 million clones, with approximately 96% occurring only once. General study points: Relative to clonotypes present in all four donors, those not shared had lower generation probabilities.

CDR1 SNHLY and CDR2 FYNNEI come from the germline V gene. With 4 bases clipped from V and 2 bases from J, the junction kept 5 bases outside the gene matches. This CDR3 is 15 amino acids long. This clone has just one count. Its target is not known. The study separated CD4+ cells into CD45RA+ naive and CD45RA-negative memory subsets. This chain joins TRBV2 and TRBJ2-3; 8 nucleotides line up with TRBD2. Sample: naive CD4+ T cells sorted from blood. Described subset: CD45RA+ positively selected. This receptor was taken from a man aged 30-40 years in good health. The CDR3 loop is CASSALAAVTDTQYF. The CDR3 bases are TGTGCCAGCAGTGCACTAGCGGCCGTCACAGATACGCAGTATTTT.